Presented here are 20 T cell receptor beta chains from one specimen sequenced in a study of T cell responses to AZD1222 COVID-19 vaccine. Assay: immunoSEQ multiplex PCR; the TCRdb copy retains only in-frame clones and omits some. The sample consists of 250,000 or so clones, over 90% of them appearing once. This material consisted of peripheral blood, taken on day 0 of AZD1222 vaccination. All receptors derive from an adult in good health.

This rearrangement joins TRBV20-1 to TRBJ1-4; the D gene is possibly TRBD1 (6 bases). V lost 3 bases and J lost 7, with 18 bases in between. This CDR3 region has 15 residues. Germline-derived CDR1 and CDR2 are DFQATT and SNEGSKA (reference sequence). CDR3 sequence reads: CSASGGAGQGEKLFF. For the CDR3, the DNA is TGCAGTGCTAGTGGGGGGGCTGGTCAGGGTGAAAAACTGTTTTTT.

This chain joins TRBV4-1 and TRBJ2-7, with D perhaps TRBD1 (7 bases). This CDR3 comprises 17 residues. Germline loops: CDR1 MGHRA, CDR2 YSYEKL. Trimming took off 0 bases at V and 2 bases at J, with 17 bases between the two ends. CDR3 protein: CASSQEVRDSGPYEQYF. In DNA form, the CDR3 reads TGCGCCAGCAGCCAAGAGGTCCGGGACAGCGGGCCCTACGAGCAGTACTTC.

This clone was recorded a few times. The J gene is TRBJ1-1, the V gene TRBV19, with D possibly TRBD1 on 6 matching bases. The germline V gene has CDR1 LNHDA and CDR2 SQIVND (reference sequence). The V end was cut by 0 bases, the J end by 1 base, with 15 bases between. The CDR3 runs 17 residues. CDR3 bases: TGTGCCAGTAGTATAGATGGGGGCAGCGGGGAGAACACTGAAGCTTTCTTT. Translated, it gives CASSIDGGSGENTEAFF. The variable domain in full, with the rest retrieved from reference TRBV19 and TRBJ1-1, is DGGITQSPKYLFRKEGQNVTLSCEQNLNHDAMYWYRQDPGQGLRLIYYSQIVNDFQKGDIAEGYSVSREKKESFPLTVTSAQKNPTAFYLCASSIDGGSGENTEAFFGQGTRLTVV.

This rearrangement joins TRBV4-3 to TRBJ1-2; D not certain. The germline gives CDR1 LGHNA, CDR2 YSLEER. The CDR3 spans 13 residues. V lost 0 bases to trimming and J lost 6 bases, with 8 bases between them. The CDR3 nucleotides are TGCGCCAGCAGCCAAGAGGCAGGTGATGGCTACACCTTC. Protein product: CASSQEAGDGYTF.

J is TRBJ2-3 and V is TRBV28; 7 bases align to TRBD2. The CDR3 runs 20 residues. The ends lost 2 bases at V and 4 bases at J; junction bases unmatched: 21. CDR1 MDHEN and CDR2 SYDVKM come from the germline V gene. DNA of the CDR3: TGTGCCAGCAGTTTACCCCTGGACTATTTGGGAGGGAGCGGCCCAGATACGCAGTATTTT. Amino acid sequence: CASSLPLDYLGGSGPDTQYF.

This clone was counted once. The chain recombines TRBV18 with TRBJ1-2; TRBD1 matches at 7 bases. Germline V gives CDR1 KGHSH, CDR2 LQKENI. The CDR3 spans 14 residues. The J segment lost 3 bases and the V segment lost 4 bases, leaving 5 bases of the junction unmatched. The CDR3, as DNA: TGTGCCAGCTCACTTACAGGGGTCGACTATGGCTACACCTTC. Translation gives CASSLTGVDYGYTF.

The CDR3 here is CASSQAAQGMGEQYF. The CDR3 DNA follows: TGCGCCAGCAGCCAAGCCGCCCAGGGGATGGGAGAGCAGTACTTC. The V and J genes are TRBV4-1 and TRBJ2-7, with TRBD1 as a possible D gene (6 bases). CDR1 and CDR2 from the germline V gene are MGHRA and YSYEKL. CDR3 length: 15 residues. V lost 1 base and J lost 7, with 17 bases in between.

The chain combines TRBV5-6 with TRBJ1-2; unclear D gene. Trimming removed 0 bases from V and 0 bases from J, with 9 bases in between. The CDR3 extends over 15 amino acids. CDR1 and CDR2 (germline): SGHDT, YYEEEE. CDR3 in amino acids: CASSLGLGSNYGYTF. The CDR3, as DNA: TGTGCCAGCAGCTTGGGGTTGGGGTCTAACTATGGCTACACCTTC.

This clone appeared a single time. V gene TRBV24-1 combines with J gene TRBJ2-1; 10 nucleotides line up with TRBD2. This CDR3 has 17 amino acids. From germline, CDR1 is KGHDR and CDR2 SFDVKD. Trimming cost V 0 bases and J 0 bases; bases outside gene matches: 1. CDR3 in DNA: TGTGCCACCAGTGATTTGGCTAGCGGGAGCTCCTACAATGAGCAGTTCTTC. Amino acid sequence: CATSDLASGSSYNEQFF.

This clone was seen more than once but under ten times. This chain connects TRBV6-5 to TRBJ1-1; D is perhaps TRBD1 (6 bases). Trimming removed 7 bases at V and 5 bases at J, with 20 bases between. Germline V gives CDR1 MNHEY, CDR2 SVGAGI. This CDR3 is 15 amino acids long. This CDR3 reads CASKTTQGLRTEAFF. In DNA, the CDR3 is TGTGCCAGCAAAACTACGCAGGGGCTTAGAACTGAAGCTTTCTTT.

The J gene is TRBJ2-7, the V gene TRBV20-1, with TRBD2 matching over 8 bases. The CDR3 is 11 amino acids. The J segment lost 5 bases and the V segment lost 6 bases, leaving 3 bases of the junction unmatched. In germline, CDR1 is DFQATT, CDR2 SNEGSKA (reference sequence). CDR3 sequence reads: CSAAAGDEQYF. For the CDR3, the DNA is TGCAGTGCGGCAGCGGGAGACGAGCAGTACTTC.

The chain has TRBV7-6 and TRBJ2-1; 9 nucleotides match TRBD2. This CDR3 is built from 15 residues. CDR1 SGHVS and CDR2 FNYEAQ come from the germline V gene. J lost 9 bases, V lost 2 bases, and 8 bases had no gene match. CDR3 region: CASSLSGGRAGEQFF. In DNA, the CDR3 is TGTGCCAGCAGCTTATCGGGCGGGAGGGCCGGTGAGCAGTTCTTC.

This clone appeared once. The rearrangement uses TRBV7-3 and TRBJ2-1; 7 bases fit TRBD1. Per germline, CDR1 SGHTA and CDR2 FQGTGA. Losses at the gene ends were 4 bases for V and 10 bases for J; bases not matched to a gene: 10. The CDR3 covers 14 residues. Here the CDR3 reads CASSSGTDPREQFF. The DNA for the CDR3 is TGTGCCAGCAGCTCCGGGACAGACCCACGGGAGCAGTTCTTC.

The chain links TRBV9 to TRBJ2-6, with D perhaps being TRBD1 or TRBD2 (5 bases each). Deletions cut 0 bases from V and 12 bases from J, with 19 bases between. Germline V gene sequence: CDR1 SGDLS, CDR2 YYNGEE. This CDR3 has 16 amino acids. The CDR3, as DNA: TGTGCCAGCAGCGTAGAAGGGGTGGGACCTCGAAGCGTCCTGACTTTC. Translating gives CASSVEGVGPRSVLTF.

This sequence joins TRBV28 and TRBJ1-1; no reliable D call. V shed 5 bases and J shed 8 bases, with 15 bases lying between them. From germline, CDR1 is MDHEN and CDR2 SYDVKM. The CDR3 contains 13 residues. In nucleotides, the CDR3 is TGTGCCAGCAGTCCTCAGGCACCCCCGGAAGCTTTCTTT. It yields the protein CASSPQAPPEAFF.

This chain connects TRBV19 to TRBJ1-2; D not certain. Germline loops: CDR1 LNHDA, CDR2 SQIVND (reference sequence). CDR3 length: 14 amino acids. Trimming took off 1 base at V and 8 bases at J, with 14 bases between the two ends. Written as DNA, the CDR3 is TGTGCCAGTAGTATAGGCCCAGAGCTCGGGGGCTACACCTTC. This sequence encodes CASSIGPELGGYTF. Together with reference TRBV19 and TRBJ1-2, the CDR3 gives the full variable domain: DGGITQSPKYLFRKEGQNVTLSCEQNLNHDAMYWYRQDPGQGLRLIYYSQIVNDFQKGDIAEGYSVSREKKESFPLTVTSAQKNPTAFYLCASSIGPELGGYTFGSGTRLTVV.

V usage is TRBV28 and J usage is TRBJ2-1, with 11 bases fitting TRBD2. CDR3 length: 15 residues. Germline V gives CDR1 MDHEN, CDR2 SYDVKM. V was pared by 6 bases and J by 1 base, with 2 bases of the junction left unmatched. CDR3 nucleotide sequence: TGTGCCAGCAGCTGGACTAGCGGGTCCTACAATGAGCAGTTCTTC. This sequence encodes CASSWTSGSYNEQFF.

On this clone: The same CDR3 also results from other DNA sequences found in this sample. This chain joins TRBV27 and TRBJ1-5; D not certain. The CDR3 length is 13 residues. V lost 2 bases and J lost 0, with 2 bases in between. Germline loops: CDR1 MNHEY, CDR2 SMNVEV (reference sequence). Written as DNA, the CDR3 is TGTGCCAGCAGTTTAGGTAGCAATCAGCCCCAGCATTTT. This translates into CASSLGSNQPQHF.

The J gene is TRBJ1-6, the V gene TRBV28; D may be TRBD1 (5 bases). Germline lookup yields CDR1 MDHEN and CDR2 SYDVKM. V was cut by 4 bases and J by 6 bases, with 10 bases left in between. The CDR3 contains 14 residues. CDR3 nucleotide sequence: TGTGCCAGCAGTTCTCGACAGCCTAATTCACCCCTCCACTTT. Its protein product is CASSSRQPNSPLHF.

V is TRBV5-1 and J is TRBJ1-2; the D is unclear. The V gene lost 0 bases and the J gene lost 4 bases, with 16 bases spanning the gap. CDR1 is SGHRS, CDR2 YFSETQ, per germline. The CDR3 contains 16 residues. CDR3 bases: TGCGCCAGCAGCTTGGAGGCAGAAAGACCCCTCTATGGCTACACCTTC. This encodes CASSLEAERPLYGYTF. The entire variable domain, with the rest obtained from reference TRBV5-1 and TRBJ1-2, is as follows: KAGVTQTPRYLIKTRGQQVTLSCSPISGHRSVSWYQQTPGQGLQFLFEYFSETQRNKGNFPGRFSGRQFSNSRSEMNVSTLELGDSALYLCASSLEAERPLYGYTFGSGTRLTVV.